Here is one TCR beta chain with its context. Its antigen remains unknown. Time point meaning: blood 4 weeks post-SBRT, at nephrectomy. Documented treatment: 15 Gy SBRT to primary tumor, nephrectomy 4 weeks later. The record originates from a study of radiation and T cells in renal cell carcinoma. Assay: immunoSEQ multiplex PCR; the TCRdb copy retains only in-frame clones and omits some. The sample lists some 80,000 clones; 83% were seen once. The study, taken as a whole, reports: Top tumor clonotypes rose in blood 2 weeks post-radiation, then contracted.

Per the germline V gene, CDR1 is MGHRA and CDR2 is YSYEKL. The CDR3 sequence is 20 residues long. The V end was cut by 0 bases, the J end by 0 bases, with 18 bases between. The V gene is TRBV4-1, the J gene TRBJ2-6; D possibly uses TRBD1 or TRBD2 (5 bases each). The sequencing used blood, collected from a patient whose treatment included radiotherapy and nephrectomy. This TCR was recovered from a woman aged 55-70 years with renal cell carcinoma. CDR3 coding DNA: TGCGCCAGCAGCCAAGATCAAATTGAGGGGTCGTACTCTGGGGCCAACGTCCTGACTTTC. Protein product: CASSQDQIEGSYSGANVLTF.